The 3 T cell receptor beta chains in this list originate from one sample, sequenced in a study of CD8+CD57+ T cells in acquired aplastic anemia. Genomic DNA, the template, was used for profiling of the TCR beta VDJ and CDR3. Via MiXCR, TCRdb re-called the reads, giving one row per CDR3 protein. Of roughly 150,000 distinct CDR3 sequences in the sample, around half are singletons; the top ten hold around 2.9%. Patients chosen for sequencing had CD8+CD57+ cells that had expanded, as shown by flow cytometry. Sequencing was performed on sorted CD4+, CD8+, or CD8+CD57+ T cells (not recorded which) from PBMCs. All receptors derive from a human donor with aplastic anemia.

In this sample, this clonotype turned up once. The CDR3 coding sequence is TGTGCCAGCAGCCTTCGGACCAACAATGAGCAGTTCTTC. It specifies CASSLRTNNEQFF. The V and J genes are TRBV9 and TRBJ2-1, with D hard to call. The CDR3 consists of 13 residues. Trimming removed 4 bases from V and 5 bases from J, with 10 bases in between. CDR1 SGDLS and CDR2 YYNGEE come from the germline V gene.

The gene calls are TRBV5-6 and TRBJ2-7, with TRBD2 matching 11 bases. Germline CDR1 and CDR2: SGHDT and YYEEEE. CDR3 size: 14 residues. The V and J ends lost 0 bases and 10 bases, in that order; junction bases with no gene match: 6. This chain's CDR3 is CASSLAGLAGGQYF. CDR3 nucleotides: TGTGCCAGCAGCTTGGCTGGTCTAGCGGGGGGACAGTACTTC.

V usage is TRBV10-3 and J usage is TRBJ2-7; 10 bases match TRBD2. The junction had 15 bases not matched to a gene; V was cut back by 7 bases and J by 0 bases. Per the germline V gene, CDR1 is ENHRY and CDR2 is SYGVKD. This CDR3 has 18 residues. The CDR3 DNA is TGTGCCATCACCGGGACTAGCGCCGACAGGCCCCGCTCCTACGAGCAGTACTTC. This gives the protein CAITGTSADRPRSYEQYF.